The clone carrying this TCR beta chain was counted a single time. The antigen is undetermined. TCRdb keeps only in-frame clones here, not all; method: immunoSEQ multiplex PCR. Of around 60,000 clones listed, 90% to 95% are singletons. Trimming pared 4 bases from V and 4 bases from J, leaving 26 bases between. Germline V CDR1 and CDR2: SGHNT, YYREEE (reference sequence). The CDR3 runs to 18 residues. This entry belongs to a study of cytomegalovirus exposure and HLA in healthy donors. Study summary: It was reported in a later analysis that the 100 to 150 validation repertoires used the same platform as the roughly 640 first-cohort repertoires. Study outcomes and limitations: CMV antigen specificity was confirmed in vitro for three CMV-associated chains. First-cohort TCR clusters tended to co-occur in the roughly 130 validation repertoires, a later analysis found. Both high specificity and high sensitivity reportedly marked the classifier's diagnosis of cytomegalovirus status.

The sequenced sample consisted of PBMCs. V gene TRBV5-4 combines with J gene TRBJ2-5; D may be TRBD1 (5 bases). This TCR came from a young woman in good health and CMV-seropositive. CDR3 residues: CASSRQQLSRGKRETQYF. The CDR3, as DNA: TGTGCCAGCAGCCGCCAGCAGCTCTCAAGGGGCAAGCGAGAGACCCAGTACTTC.